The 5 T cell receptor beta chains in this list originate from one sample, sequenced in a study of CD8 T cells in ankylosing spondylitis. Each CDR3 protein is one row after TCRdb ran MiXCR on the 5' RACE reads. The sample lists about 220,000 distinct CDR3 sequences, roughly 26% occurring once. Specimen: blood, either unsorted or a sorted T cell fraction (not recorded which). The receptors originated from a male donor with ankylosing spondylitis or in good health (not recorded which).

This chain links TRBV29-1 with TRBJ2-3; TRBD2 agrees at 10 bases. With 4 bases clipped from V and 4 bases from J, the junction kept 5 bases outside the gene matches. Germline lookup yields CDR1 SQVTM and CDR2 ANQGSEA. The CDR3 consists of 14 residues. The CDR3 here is CSVVGLAGADTQYF. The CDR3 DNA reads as TGCAGCGTTGTCGGGCTAGCGGGAGCAGATACGCAGTATTTT.

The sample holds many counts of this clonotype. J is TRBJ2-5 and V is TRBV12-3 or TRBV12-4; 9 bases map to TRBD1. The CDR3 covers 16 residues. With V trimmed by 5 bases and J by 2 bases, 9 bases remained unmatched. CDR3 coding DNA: TGTGCCAGCAGTCACTCGGACAGGGGAGGGCAAGAGACCCAGTACTTC. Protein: CASSHSDRGGQETQYF.

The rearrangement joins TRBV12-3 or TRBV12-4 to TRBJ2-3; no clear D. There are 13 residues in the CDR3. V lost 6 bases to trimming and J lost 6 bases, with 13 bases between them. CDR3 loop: CASSLWSADTQYF. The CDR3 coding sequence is TGTGCCAGCAGCTTGTGGAGTGCCGATACGCAGTATTTT.

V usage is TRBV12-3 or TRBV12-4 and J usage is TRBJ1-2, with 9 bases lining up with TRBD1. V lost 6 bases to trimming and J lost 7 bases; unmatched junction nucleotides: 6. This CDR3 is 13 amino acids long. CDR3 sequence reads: CASSTGTGTGYTF. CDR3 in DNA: TGTGCCAGCAGCACCGGGACAGGGACTGGCTACACCTTC.

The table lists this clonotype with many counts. The CDR3 DNA follows: TGCGCCAGCAGCCAAGAGGGACTACCGCCCAATGAGCAGTTCTTC. This translates into CASSQEGLPPNEQFF. The chain has TRBV4-3 and TRBJ2-1; 7 positions match TRBD2. This CDR3 region has 15 residues. The junction had 5 bases not matched to a gene; V was cut back by 0 bases and J by 6 bases. Germline-derived CDR1 and CDR2 are LGHNA and YSLEER.